This TCR beta chain was recorded in a study of glioma-infiltrating T cells after dendritic cell vaccination. Looking at the study overall: Three intradermal dendritic cell vaccine injections were given every two weeks.

This CDR3 comprises 14 residues. Germline V gene lookup returns CDR1 SGDLS and CDR2 YYNGEE. Trimming took 0 bases from V and 6 from J, leaving 12 bases between them. Amplification used 60 V beta primers and 13 J beta primers. The repertoire was sequenced with immunoSEQ multiplex PCR; TCRdb's copy has only in-frame clones and lacks some. The sample has 40,000 to 60,000 clones, 85% seen once. None of the glioblastoma patients had an isocitrate dehydrogenase mutation. This chain connects TRBV9 to TRBJ1-1; D is undetermined. Here the sequenced sample was blood, taken before dendritic cell vaccination. This sequence originates from a human donor with glioblastoma. In nucleotides, the CDR3 is TGTGCCAGCAGCGTAGTAATTGCAAGCTCTGAAGCTTTCTTT. It yields the protein CASSVVIASSEAFF. Together with reference TRBV9 and TRBJ1-1, the CDR3 gives the full variable domain: DSGVTQTPKHLITATGQRVTLRCSPRSGDLSVYWYQQSLDQGLQFLIQYYNGEERAKGNILERFSAQQFPDLHSELNLSSLELGDSALYFCASSVVIASSEAFFGQGTRLTVV.